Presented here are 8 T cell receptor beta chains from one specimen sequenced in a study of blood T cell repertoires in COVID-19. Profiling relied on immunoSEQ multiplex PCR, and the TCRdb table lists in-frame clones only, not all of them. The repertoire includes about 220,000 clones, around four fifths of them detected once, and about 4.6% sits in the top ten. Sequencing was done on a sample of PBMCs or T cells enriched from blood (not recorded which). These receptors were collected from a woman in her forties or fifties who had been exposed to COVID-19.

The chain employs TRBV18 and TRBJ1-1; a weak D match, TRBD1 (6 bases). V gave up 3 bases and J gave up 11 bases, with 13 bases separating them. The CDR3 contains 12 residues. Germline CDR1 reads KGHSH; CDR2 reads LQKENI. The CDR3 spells CASSPGAGEAFF. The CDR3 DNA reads TGTGCCAGCTCACCTGGGGCAGGGGAGGCTTTCTTT.

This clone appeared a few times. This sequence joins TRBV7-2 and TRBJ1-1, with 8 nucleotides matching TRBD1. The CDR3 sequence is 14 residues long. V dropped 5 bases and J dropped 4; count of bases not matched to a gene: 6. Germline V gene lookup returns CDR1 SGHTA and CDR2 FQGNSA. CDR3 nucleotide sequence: TGTGCCAGCAGCCTGAGGACAGGGATCACTGAAGCTTTCTTT. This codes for CASSLRTGITEAFF.

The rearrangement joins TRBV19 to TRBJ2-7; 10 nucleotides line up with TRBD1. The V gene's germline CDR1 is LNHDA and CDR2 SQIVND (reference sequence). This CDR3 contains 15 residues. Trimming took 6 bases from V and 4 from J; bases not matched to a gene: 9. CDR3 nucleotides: TGTGCCAGTAGCCCGACGGGACAGGGGATGTACGAGCAGTACTTC. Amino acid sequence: CASSPTGQGMYEQYF. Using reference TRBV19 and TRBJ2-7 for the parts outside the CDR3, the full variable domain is DGGITQSPKYLFRKEGQNVTLSCEQNLNHDAMYWYRQDPGQGLRLIYYSQIVNDFQKGDIAEGYSVSREKKESFPLTVTSAQKNPTAFYLCASSPTGQGMYEQYFGPGTRLTVT.

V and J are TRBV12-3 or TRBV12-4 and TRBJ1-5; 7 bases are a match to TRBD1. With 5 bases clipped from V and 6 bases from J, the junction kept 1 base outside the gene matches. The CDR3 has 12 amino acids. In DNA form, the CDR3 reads TGTGCCAGCAGTCAGGGGGGTCAGCCCCAGCATTTT. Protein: CASSQGGQPQHF.

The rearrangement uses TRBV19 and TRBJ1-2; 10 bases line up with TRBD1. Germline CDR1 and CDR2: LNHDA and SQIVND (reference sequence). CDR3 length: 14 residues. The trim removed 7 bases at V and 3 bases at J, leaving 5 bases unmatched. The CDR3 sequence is CASIRQGAYYGYTF. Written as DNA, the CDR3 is TGTGCCAGTATCCGACAGGGGGCTTACTATGGCTACACCTTC.

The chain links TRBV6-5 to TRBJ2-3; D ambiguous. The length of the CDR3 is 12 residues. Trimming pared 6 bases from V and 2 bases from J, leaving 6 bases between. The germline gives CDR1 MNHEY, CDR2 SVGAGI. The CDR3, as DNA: TGTGCCAGCAGCCAGAACACAGATACGCAGTATTTT. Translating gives CASSQNTDTQYF.

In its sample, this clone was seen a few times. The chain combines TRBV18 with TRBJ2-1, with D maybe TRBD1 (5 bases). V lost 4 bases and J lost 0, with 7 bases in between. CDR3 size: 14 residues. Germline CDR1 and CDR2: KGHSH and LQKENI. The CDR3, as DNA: TGTGCCAGCTCACAGGGGTCCTCCTACAATGAGCAGTTCTTC. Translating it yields CASSQGSSYNEQFF.

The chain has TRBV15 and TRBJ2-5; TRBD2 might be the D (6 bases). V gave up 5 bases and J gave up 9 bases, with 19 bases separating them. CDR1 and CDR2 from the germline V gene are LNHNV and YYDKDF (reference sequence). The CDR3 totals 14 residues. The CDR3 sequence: CATSLGLSREAQYF. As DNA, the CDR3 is TGTGCCACCAGCCTCGGACTATCCAGGGAGGCCCAGTACTTC.